This T cell receptor (beta chain) was captured in a study of blood T cells in healthy people across ages. Points from the study as a whole: Unsorted PBMCs ruled out conclusive naive versus antigen-experienced comparison.

Then a second PCR, running about 6 to 11 cycles, was carried out with a sample-barcoded 5' primer and a J-beta primer mix. A single record per CDR3 protein comes from TCRdb applying MiXCR to the 5' RACE reads. This sample yields about 900,000 distinct CDR3 sequences, of which about 44% are seen a single time; roughly 13% belongs to the top ten. Between the trimmed V and J ends, which lost 6 bases and 0 bases, there was a span of 12 bases. The germline CDR1 and CDR2 sequences are MGHDK and SYGVNS. The CDR3 runs to 14 residues. The table lists this clonotype with a few counts. The antigen remains undetermined.

The sample comprised blood. The sequence came from a young man in good health. J is TRBJ2-7 and V is TRBV25-1, with unresolved D. The DNA of the CDR3 is TGTGCCAGCAGCTCCCCGAGAAGCTCCTACGAGCAGTACTTC. Its translation is CASSSPRSSYEQYF.